The rows below give T cell receptor beta chains drawn from one sample of a study of cytomegalovirus exposure and HLA in healthy donors. Measured with immunoSEQ multiplex PCR; TCRdb has only the in-frame clones, and not every one. This table has under 80,000 clones, roughly 75% appearing once. The source material was PBMCs. The source of these receptors is a woman aged 40 to 55 in good health and CMV-seronegative. Both conserved end residues are part of each CDR3.

CDR3aa	j_gene	v_gene
CASSVRGDDTEAFF	TRBJ1-1	TRBV7-9
CASSLGAQGYGYTF	TRBJ1-2	TRBV5-1
CASSFLLTGGKNIQYF	TRBJ2-4	TRBV28
CASSLAGTGQETQYF	TRBJ2-5	TRBV5-4
CASSEKGYGYTF	TRBJ1-2	TRBV6-1
CASSDSGGSGNTIYF	TRBJ1-3	TRBV25-1
CASSPTGVGGNSYEQYF	TRBJ2-7	TRBV4-3
CASSPGQSYEQYF	TRBJ2-7	TRBV18
CASSSLRDTEAFF	TRBJ1-1	TRBV6-5
CASRSGLAGYNEQFF	TRBJ2-1	TRBV6-6
CASSQDLTSGGVHNEQFF	TRBJ2-1	TRBV4-1
CASSLTNSNQPQHF	TRBJ1-5	TRBV6-6
CSVEDRETGDETQYF	TRBJ2-5	TRBV29-1
CASSVMGTGVREQYF	TRBJ2-7	TRBV9
CASSPGQGAKNIQYF	TRBJ2-4	TRBV7-2
CASSSAGTDTQYF	TRBJ2-3	TRBV11-2
CAWQRVNEQFF	TRBJ2-1	TRBV30
CAISDSSGAYNEQFF	TRBJ2-1	TRBV10-3
CASSLVGVGGYTF	TRBJ1-2	TRBV5-6
CASSLPGQGQMNTEAFF	TRBJ1-1	TRBV5-6
CASRSGTDTQYF	TRBJ2-3	TRBV27
CASSLRDEKKLFF	TRBJ1-4	TRBV28
CAWSVLSGGPETQYF	TRBJ2-5	TRBV30
CASSLSIGRLAGYRHNEQFF	TRBJ2-1	TRBV27
CAWALTASYEQYF	TRBJ2-7	TRBV30
CASAARRNTEAFF	TRBJ1-1	TRBV6-1
CASSSYWTGPTNEKLFF	TRBJ1-4	TRBV7-4
CASSEAGPLLNEQFF	TRBJ2-1	TRBV5-4
CSADRGNQETQYF	TRBJ2-5	TRBV29-1
CASSPSIYGTEAYEQYF	TRBJ2-7	TRBV11-2
CASSEPRLSSYEQYF	TRBJ2-7	TRBV10-2
CASRKRQGNTGELFF	TRBJ2-2	TRBV27
CATSRGRRGQGASGANVLTF	TRBJ2-6	TRBV15
CASSPLATANYGYTF	TRBJ1-2	TRBV18
CASSPVDREYF	TRBJ2-5	TRBV7-9
CASNPGLLTSGANVLTF	TRBJ2-6	TRBV13
CASSPLAGGRTDTQYF	TRBJ2-3	TRBV5-1
CASRGLAGEGSTDTQYF	TRBJ2-3	TRBV10-1
CASIPTGVGTEAFF	TRBJ1-1	TRBV19
CASSFSWAREDYGYTF	TRBJ1-2	TRBV7-2